The 18 T cell receptor beta chains below come from one sample, sequenced in a study of STAT5B mutations in CD4+ large granular lymphocyte leukemia. Assay used: immunoSEQ multiplex PCR; TCRdb lists only in-frame clones, some missing. The table lists fewer than 30,000 clones, 65% to 80% of them singletons. The specimen sequenced was CD4+ T cells from blood buffy coats. These receptors were taken from a human donor in good health.

The chain carries TRBV5-4 and TRBJ2-1; D call uncertain. Trimming removed 0 bases from V and 1 base from J, with 5 bases in between. This CDR3 region has 14 residues. CDR1 and CDR2 (germline): SGHNT, YYREEE (reference sequence). CDR3: CASSLVGSYNEQFF. The CDR3 DNA is TGTGCCAGCAGCTTGGTAGGATCCTACAATGAGCAGTTCTTC.

The rearrangement joins TRBV10-3 to TRBJ2-5, with TRBD1 identical over 8 bases. The ends lost 6 bases at V and 5 bases at J; junction bases unmatched: 5. Per the germline V gene, CDR1 is ENHRY and CDR2 is SYGVKD. This CDR3 is 13 amino acids long. The DNA for the CDR3 is TGTGCCATCAGGGAACAGGGGGAGGAGACCCAGTACTTC. It translates to CAIREQGEETQYF.

This chain links TRBV7-2 with TRBJ2-1; the match to TRBD2 covers 9 bases. The CDR3 covers 16 residues. J lost 6 bases, V lost 5 bases, and 11 bases had no gene match. Germline loops: CDR1 SGHTA, CDR2 FQGNSA. This CDR3 reads CASSPGGGAFVNEQFF. DNA for the CDR3: TGTGCCAGCAGCCCAGGCGGGGGGGCCTTCGTCAATGAGCAGTTCTTC.

The genes are TRBV7-2 and TRBJ2-2; weak D call: TRBD1 (5 bases). Germline CDR1 reads SGHTA; CDR2 reads FQGNSA. The length of the CDR3 is 14 residues. The V gene lost 2 bases and the J gene lost 5 bases, with 9 bases spanning the gap. CDR3 in amino acids: CASSLISGTGELFF. DNA for the CDR3: TGTGCCAGCAGCTTAATTTCAGGGACCGGGGAGCTGTTTTTT.

The rearrangement joins TRBV6-1 to TRBJ2-2, with D tentatively TRBD2 (6 bases). The length of the CDR3 is 14 residues. V was cut by 5 bases and J by 3 bases, with 10 bases left in between. CDR1 and CDR2 (germline): MNHNS, SASEGT. The CDR3 nucleotides are TGTGCCAGCAGTCGGGACTCCCACACCGGGGAGCTGTTTTTT. Protein product: CASSRDSHTGELFF.

The chain has TRBV10-3 and TRBJ1-4; a weak D match, TRBD1 (5 bases). Per the germline V gene, CDR1 is ENHRY and CDR2 is SYGVKD. The CDR3 contains 14 residues. V lost 3 bases to trimming and J lost 12 bases, with 17 bases between them. CDR3 bases: TGTGCCATCAGTGAAAGGGACCCACCGGGAGAACTGTTTTTT. Its translation: CAISERDPPGELFF.

The rearrangement uses TRBV5-1 and TRBJ2-1; the D gene is possibly TRBD1 (6 bases). There are 14 residues in the CDR3. V was cut by 7 bases and J by 3 bases, with 14 bases left in between. The V gene's germline CDR1 is SGHRS and CDR2 YFSETQ. Written as DNA, the CDR3 is TGCGCCAGCTCAACAGGGTTTTTCTACAATGAGCAGTTCTTC. It specifies CASSTGFFYNEQFF.

The chain has TRBV28 and TRBJ2-1, with no clear D. Per the germline V gene, CDR1 is MDHEN and CDR2 is SYDVKM. Deletions cut 2 bases from V and 8 bases from J, with 13 bases between. This CDR3 has 14 residues. The CDR3 is CASSLSPLKDEQFF. DNA for the CDR3: TGTGCCAGCAGTTTAAGCCCCCTCAAGGATGAGCAGTTCTTC.

This sequence joins TRBV19 and TRBJ2-3; 7 bases agree with TRBD2. Germline trimming cut 7 bases from V and 0 bases from J; bases unmatched to any gene: 13. This CDR3 has 17 amino acids. CDR1 is LNHDA, CDR2 SQIVND, per germline (reference sequence). This CDR3 is CASKPEGLADSTDTQYF. CDR3 DNA: TGTGCCAGTAAACCCGAAGGGCTAGCGGATAGCACAGATACGCAGTATTTT.

The V gene is TRBV19, the J gene TRBJ1-2; TRBD1 is a possible D gene (5 bases). This CDR3 spans 13 amino acids. Deletions cut 8 bases from V and 2 bases from J, with 12 bases between. In germline, CDR1 is LNHDA, CDR2 SQIVND (reference sequence). The CDR3 spells CASGAGRNYGYTF. DNA of the CDR3: TGTGCCAGTGGGGCAGGGAGGAACTATGGCTACACCTTC.

The V gene is TRBV10-1, the J gene TRBJ2-7, with D unclear. The V gene's germline CDR1 is WNHNN and CDR2 SYGVQD (reference sequence). The V and J ends lost 6 bases and 4 bases respectively, with 16 bases between them. CDR3 length equals 14 residues. The CDR3 nucleotides are TGCGCCAGCAGCGCCGGCCCCGCCGCGTACGAGCAGTACTTC. Encoded protein: CASSAGPAAYEQYF.

The gene calls are TRBV5-1 and TRBJ2-1, with no clear D. CDR3 length: 17 residues. Trimming left V 1 base short and J 0 bases short, with 14 bases between. Germline lookup yields CDR1 SGHRS and CDR2 YFSETQ. In nucleotides, the CDR3 is TGCGCCAGCAGCTTGACTCGAGTGTCTAGCTCCTACAATGAGCAGTTCTTC. Translation: CASSLTRVSSSYNEQFF.

The V and J genes are TRBV5-4 and TRBJ2-1; 9 positions match TRBD1. The V and J ends lost 4 bases and 4 bases, in that order; junction bases with no gene match: 3. The CDR3 is made up of 14 amino acids. Germline loops: CDR1 SGHNT, CDR2 YYREEE (reference sequence). CDR3 protein: CASSRTGAYNEQFF. The CDR3 nucleotides read TGTGCCAGCAGCCGGACAGGGGCATACAATGAGCAGTTCTTC.

The chain has TRBV5-8 and TRBJ1-4, with D perhaps TRBD1 (6 bases). The V end was cut by 5 bases, the J end by 9 bases, with 17 bases between. There are 14 residues in the CDR3. In germline, CDR1 is SGHTS, CDR2 YDEGEE. The CDR3 region has the DNA TGTGCCAGCAGGGAGGGGGTGAACGGCCAAAAACTGTTTTTT. Translated, it gives CASREGVNGQKLFF.

In DNA, the CDR3 is TGTGCCACCAGCAGAGATTCGGTAGCAGGTACGCAGTATTTT. Its translation is CATSRDSVAGTQYF. The chain recombines TRBV15 with TRBJ2-3; D remains ambiguous. CDR1 is LNHNV and CDR2 is YYDKDF in the germline V gene (reference sequence). The V end lost 0 bases, the J end lost 8 bases, and 12 bases lay between the germline ends. The length of the CDR3 is 14 residues.

CDR3 bases: TGTGCCAGCAGTTTATTAAGCGGGGGGGCTGAGACCCAGTACTTC. Its translation is CASSLLSGGAETQYF. The V gene is TRBV28, the J gene TRBJ2-5; TRBD2 matches 10 bases. CDR1 and CDR2 (germline): MDHEN, SYDVKM. This CDR3 has 15 residues. The V segment lost 1 base and the J segment 5 bases; nucleotides outside the gene matches: 4.

In its sample, this clone was seen once. The genes are TRBV2 and TRBJ1-6; tentatively, D is TRBD1 (6 bases). The CDR3 is made up of 14 amino acids. Germline CDR1 and CDR2: SNHLY and FYNNEI. The V end was cut by 6 bases, the J end by 0 bases, with 6 bases between. CDR3 in amino acids: CASRDSSYNSPLHF. The CDR3 DNA follows: TGTGCCAGCAGGGACAGCTCCTATAATTCACCCCTCCACTTT. Looking up the rest from reference TRBV2 and TRBJ1-6 gives the full variable domain: EPEVTQTPSHQVTQMGQEVILRCVPISNHLYFYWYRQILGQKVEFLVSFYNNEISEKSEIFDDQFSVERPDGSNFTLKIRSTKLEDSAMYFCASRDSSYNSPLHFGNGTRLTVT.

The CDR3 DNA follows: TGTGCCTGGAGTCGCCACCCGGGACTATCAGAGACCCAGTACTTC. Encoded protein: CAWSRHPGLSETQYF. The chain couples TRBV30 to TRBJ2-5; 7 nucleotides align to TRBD2. Germline V gene sequence: CDR1 GTSNPN, CDR2 SVGIG (reference sequence). This CDR3 comprises 15 residues. The trim removed 2 bases at V and 4 bases at J, leaving 10 bases unmatched.